The source of this T cell receptor (beta chain) is a study of blood T cell repertoires in COVID-19. As for the study in general: Some COVID-19 samples were acute and others convalescent; all came from the United States, Italy and Spain. In each case, the material was cDNA or gDNA derived from T cells, B-cell-depleted T cells, or PBMCs.

Under the authors' procedure: Using reference gene primer amplification, nucleated cell counts were estimated. Clones were read by immunoSEQ multiplex PCR, and TCRdb kept only the in-frame ones, dropping some. V and J calls and clone size are as listed in that table; D and trimming were resolved from the DNA. The sample yields tens of thousands of clones, over 80% seen once. The material sequenced was peripheral blood. The receptor was derived from a human donor with active COVID-19. The donor label of this sample is uncertain.

CDR3 residues: CASSSSVGVGANVLTF. In DNA, the CDR3 is TGTGCCAGCAGTTCTAGCGTGGGGGTAGGGGCCAACGTCCTGACTTTC. The rearrangement joins TRBV27 to TRBJ2-6; tentatively, D is TRBD2 (6 bases). Per the germline V gene, CDR1 is MNHEY and CDR2 is SMNVEV (reference sequence). V shed 4 bases and J shed 4 bases, with 14 bases lying between them. The CDR3 is made up of 16 amino acids.